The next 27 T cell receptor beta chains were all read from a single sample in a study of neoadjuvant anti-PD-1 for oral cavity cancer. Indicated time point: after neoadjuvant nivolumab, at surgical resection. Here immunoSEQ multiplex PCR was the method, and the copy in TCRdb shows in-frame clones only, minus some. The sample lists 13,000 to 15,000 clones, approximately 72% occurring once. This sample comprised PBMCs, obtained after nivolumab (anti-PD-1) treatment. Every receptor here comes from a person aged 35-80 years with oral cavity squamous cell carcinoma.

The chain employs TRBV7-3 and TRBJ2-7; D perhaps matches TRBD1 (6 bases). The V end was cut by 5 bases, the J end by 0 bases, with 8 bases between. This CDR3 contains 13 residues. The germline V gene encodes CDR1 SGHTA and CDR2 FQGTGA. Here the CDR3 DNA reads TGTGCCAGCAGCGCGACAGGCTCCTACGAGCAGTACTTC. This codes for CASSATGSYEQYF.

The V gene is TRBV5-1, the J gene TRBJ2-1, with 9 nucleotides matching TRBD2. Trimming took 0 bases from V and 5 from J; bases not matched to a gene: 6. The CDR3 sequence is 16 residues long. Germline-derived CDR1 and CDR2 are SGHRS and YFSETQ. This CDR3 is CASSLAGVAGDNEQFF. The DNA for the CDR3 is TGCGCCAGCAGCTTGGCTGGGGTAGCGGGGGACAATGAGCAGTTCTTC.

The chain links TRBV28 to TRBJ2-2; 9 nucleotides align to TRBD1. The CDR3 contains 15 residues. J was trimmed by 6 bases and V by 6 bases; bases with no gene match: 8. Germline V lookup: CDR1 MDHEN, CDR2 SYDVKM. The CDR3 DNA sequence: TGTGCCAGCAGCTTAAGCCGGACAGGGGCCGGGGAGCTGTTTTTT. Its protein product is CASSLSRTGAGELFF.

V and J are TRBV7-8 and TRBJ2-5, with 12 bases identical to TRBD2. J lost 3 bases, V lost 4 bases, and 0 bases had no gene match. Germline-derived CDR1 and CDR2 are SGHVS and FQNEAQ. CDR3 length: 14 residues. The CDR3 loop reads CASSWTSGKETQYF. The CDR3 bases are TGTGCCAGCAGCTGGACTAGCGGGAAAGAGACCCAGTACTTC.

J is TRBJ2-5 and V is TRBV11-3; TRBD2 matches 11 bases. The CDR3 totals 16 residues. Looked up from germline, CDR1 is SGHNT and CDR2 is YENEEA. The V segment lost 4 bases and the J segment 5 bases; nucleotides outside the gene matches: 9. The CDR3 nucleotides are TGTGCCAGCAGCTCTATACTAGCGGGAGCCGGGGAGACCCAGTACTTC. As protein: CASSSILAGAGETQYF.

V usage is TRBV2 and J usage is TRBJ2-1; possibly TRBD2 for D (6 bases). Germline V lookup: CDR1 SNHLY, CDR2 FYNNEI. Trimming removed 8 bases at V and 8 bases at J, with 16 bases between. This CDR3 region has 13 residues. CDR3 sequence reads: CASQGLHVDEQFF. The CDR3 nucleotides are TGTGCCAGCCAGGGACTCCACGTCGATGAGCAGTTCTTC.

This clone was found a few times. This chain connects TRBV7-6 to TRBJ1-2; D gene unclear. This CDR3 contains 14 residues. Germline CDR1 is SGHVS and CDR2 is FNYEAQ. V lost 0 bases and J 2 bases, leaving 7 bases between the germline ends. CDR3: CASSLADGNYGYTF. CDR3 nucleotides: TGTGCCAGCAGCTTAGCGGACGGCAACTATGGCTACACCTTC.

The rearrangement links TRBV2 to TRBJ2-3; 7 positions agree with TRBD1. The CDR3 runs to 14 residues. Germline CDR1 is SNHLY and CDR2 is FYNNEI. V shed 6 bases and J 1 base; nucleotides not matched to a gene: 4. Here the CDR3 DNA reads TGTGCCAGCAGCTGGGACAGCCGCACAGATACGCAGTATTTT. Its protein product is CASSWDSRTDTQYF.

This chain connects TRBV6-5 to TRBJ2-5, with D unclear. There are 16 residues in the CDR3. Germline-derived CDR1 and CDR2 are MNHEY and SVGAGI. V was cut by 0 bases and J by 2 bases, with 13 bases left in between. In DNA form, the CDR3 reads TGTGCCAGCAGTTACTCCCTCGGGTCCCAACAAGAGACCCAGTACTTC. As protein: CASSYSLGSQQETQYF.

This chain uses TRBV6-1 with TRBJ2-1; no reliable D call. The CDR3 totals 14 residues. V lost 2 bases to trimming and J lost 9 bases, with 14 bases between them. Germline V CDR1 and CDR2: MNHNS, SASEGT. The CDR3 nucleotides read TGTGCCAGCAGTGAAAGAGGATGGTCAGGTGAGCAGTTCTTC. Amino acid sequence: CASSERGWSGEQFF.

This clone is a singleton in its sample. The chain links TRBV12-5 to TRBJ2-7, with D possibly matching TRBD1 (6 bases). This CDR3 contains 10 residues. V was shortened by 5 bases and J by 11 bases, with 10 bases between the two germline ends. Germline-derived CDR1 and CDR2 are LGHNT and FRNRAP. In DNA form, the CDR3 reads TGTGCTAGTGGTCAGGGGCCGGAGTACTTC. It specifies CASGQGPEYF.

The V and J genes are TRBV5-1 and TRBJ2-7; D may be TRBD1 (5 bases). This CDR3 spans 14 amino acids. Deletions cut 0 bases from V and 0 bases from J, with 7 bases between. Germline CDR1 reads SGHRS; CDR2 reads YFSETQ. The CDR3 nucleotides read TGCGCCAGCAGCTTGGGACAGAGCTCCTACGAGCAGTACTTC. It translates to CASSLGQSSYEQYF.

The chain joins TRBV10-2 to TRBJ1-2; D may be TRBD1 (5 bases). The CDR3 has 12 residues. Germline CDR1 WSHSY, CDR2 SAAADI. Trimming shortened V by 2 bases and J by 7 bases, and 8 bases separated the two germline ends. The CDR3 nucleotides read TGCGCCAGCAGTGAGGCAGGGCCTGGCTACACCTTC. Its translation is CASSEAGPGYTF.

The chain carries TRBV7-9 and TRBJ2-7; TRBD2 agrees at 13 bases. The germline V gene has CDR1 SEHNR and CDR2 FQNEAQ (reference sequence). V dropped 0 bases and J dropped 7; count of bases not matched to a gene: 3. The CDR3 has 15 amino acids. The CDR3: CASSLAVLAGGEQYF. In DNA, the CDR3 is TGTGCCAGCAGCTTAGCGGTACTAGCGGGAGGGGAGCAGTACTTC.

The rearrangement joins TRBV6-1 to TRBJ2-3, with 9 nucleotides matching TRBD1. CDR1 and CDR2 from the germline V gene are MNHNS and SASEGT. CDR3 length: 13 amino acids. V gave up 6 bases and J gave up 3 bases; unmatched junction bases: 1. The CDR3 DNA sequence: TGTGCCAGCAGGGACAGGGGTACAGATACGCAGTATTTT. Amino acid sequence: CASRDRGTDTQYF.

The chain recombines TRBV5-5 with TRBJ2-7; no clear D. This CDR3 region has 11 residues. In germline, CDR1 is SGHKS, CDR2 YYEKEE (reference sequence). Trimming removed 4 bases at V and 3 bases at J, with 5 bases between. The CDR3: CASSRDYEQYF. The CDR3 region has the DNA TGTGCCAGCAGCAGGGACTACGAGCAGTACTTC.

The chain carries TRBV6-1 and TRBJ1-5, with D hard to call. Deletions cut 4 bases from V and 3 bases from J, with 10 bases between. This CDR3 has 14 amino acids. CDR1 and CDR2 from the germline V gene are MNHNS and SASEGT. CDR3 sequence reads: CASSVGPNNQPQHF. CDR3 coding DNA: TGTGCCAGCAGTGTTGGCCCTAACAATCAGCCCCAGCATTTT.

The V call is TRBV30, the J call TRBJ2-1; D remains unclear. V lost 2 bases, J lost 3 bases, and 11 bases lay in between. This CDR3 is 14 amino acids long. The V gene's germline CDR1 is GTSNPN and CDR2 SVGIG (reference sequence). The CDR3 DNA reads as TGTGCCTGGAGTCGGCCGCTGATCTACAATGAGCAGTTCTTC. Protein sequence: CAWSRPLIYNEQFF.

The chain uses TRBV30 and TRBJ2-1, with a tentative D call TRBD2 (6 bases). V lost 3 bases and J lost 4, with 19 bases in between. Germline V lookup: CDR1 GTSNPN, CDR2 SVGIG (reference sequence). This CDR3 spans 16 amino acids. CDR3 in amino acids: CAWRFPGVEMYNEQFF. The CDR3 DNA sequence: TGTGCCTGGAGATTTCCGGGGGTGGAGATGTACAATGAGCAGTTCTTC. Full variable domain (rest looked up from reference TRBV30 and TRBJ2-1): SQTIHQWPATLVQPVGSPLSLECTVEGTSNPNLYWYRQAAGRGLQLLFYSVGIGQISSEVPQNLSASRPQDRQFILSSKKLLLSDSGFYLCAWRFPGVEMYNEQFFGPGTRLTVL.

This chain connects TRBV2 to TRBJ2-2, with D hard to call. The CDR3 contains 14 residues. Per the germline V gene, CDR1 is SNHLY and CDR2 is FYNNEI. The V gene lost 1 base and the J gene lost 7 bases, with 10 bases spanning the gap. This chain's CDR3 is CASSEVPRIGELFF. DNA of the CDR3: TGTGCCAGCAGTGAAGTCCCTCGGATCGGGGAGCTGTTTTTT.

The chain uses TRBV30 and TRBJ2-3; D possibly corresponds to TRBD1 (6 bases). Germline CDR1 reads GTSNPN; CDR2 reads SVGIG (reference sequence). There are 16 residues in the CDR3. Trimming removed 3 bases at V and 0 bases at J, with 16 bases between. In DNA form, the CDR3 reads TGTGCCTGGAGAAGGGTCTTCAGGGGAAGCACAGATACGCAGTATTTT. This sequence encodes CAWRRVFRGSTDTQYF.

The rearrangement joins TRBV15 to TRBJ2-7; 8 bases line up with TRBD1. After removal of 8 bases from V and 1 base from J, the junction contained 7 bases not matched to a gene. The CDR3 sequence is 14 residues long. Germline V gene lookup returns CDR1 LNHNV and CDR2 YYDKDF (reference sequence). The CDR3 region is CATEDRGISYEQYF. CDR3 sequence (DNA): TGTGCCACCGAAGACAGGGGAATATCCTACGAGCAGTACTTC. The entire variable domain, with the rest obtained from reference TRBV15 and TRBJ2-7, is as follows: DAMVIQNPRYQVTQFGKPVTLSCSQTLNHNVMYWYQQKSSQAPKLLFHYYDKDFNNEADTPDNFQSRRPNTSFCFLDIRSPGLGDTAMYLCATEDRGISYEQYFGPGTRLTVT.

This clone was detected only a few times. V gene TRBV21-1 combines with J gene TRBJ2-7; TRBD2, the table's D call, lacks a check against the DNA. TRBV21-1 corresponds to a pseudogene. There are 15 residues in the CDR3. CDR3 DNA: TGTGCCAGCTTATCTTCGGGAGATGCTACGGGGGAGCAGTACTTC. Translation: CASLSSGDATGEQYF.

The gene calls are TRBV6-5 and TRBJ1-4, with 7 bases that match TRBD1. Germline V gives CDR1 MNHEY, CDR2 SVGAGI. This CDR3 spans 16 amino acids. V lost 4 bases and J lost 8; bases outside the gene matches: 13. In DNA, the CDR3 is TGTGCCAGCAGTTCCCAACCTGACAGGGTAGAGGAAAAACTGTTTTTT. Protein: CASSSQPDRVEEKLFF.

The chain's CDR3 is CATSVRQGFSGANVLTF. Here the CDR3 DNA reads TGTGCCACCAGCGTAAGACAGGGTTTCTCTGGGGCCAACGTCCTGACTTTC. The chain uses TRBV15 and TRBJ2-6, with 7 bases that match TRBD1. Germline CDR1 and CDR2: LNHNV and YYDKDF (reference sequence). The CDR3 spans 17 residues. Trimming cost V 5 bases and J 0 bases; bases outside gene matches: 7.

The CDR3 loop reads CASSFSGANVLTF. For the CDR3, the DNA is TGCGCCAGCAGCTTCTCTGGGGCCAACGTCCTGACTTTC. This sequence joins TRBV5-1 and TRBJ2-6; no definite D call. V was pared by 2 bases and J by 0 bases, with 0 bases between. The CDR3 covers 13 residues. Germline CDR1 and CDR2: SGHRS and YFSETQ.

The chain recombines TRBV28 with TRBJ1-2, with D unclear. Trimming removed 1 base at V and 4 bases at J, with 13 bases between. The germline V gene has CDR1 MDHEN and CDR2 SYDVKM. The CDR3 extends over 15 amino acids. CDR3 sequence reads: CASSLFTDLSYGYTF. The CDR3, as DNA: TGTGCCAGCAGTTTATTTACAGATCTTAGCTATGGCTACACCTTC.